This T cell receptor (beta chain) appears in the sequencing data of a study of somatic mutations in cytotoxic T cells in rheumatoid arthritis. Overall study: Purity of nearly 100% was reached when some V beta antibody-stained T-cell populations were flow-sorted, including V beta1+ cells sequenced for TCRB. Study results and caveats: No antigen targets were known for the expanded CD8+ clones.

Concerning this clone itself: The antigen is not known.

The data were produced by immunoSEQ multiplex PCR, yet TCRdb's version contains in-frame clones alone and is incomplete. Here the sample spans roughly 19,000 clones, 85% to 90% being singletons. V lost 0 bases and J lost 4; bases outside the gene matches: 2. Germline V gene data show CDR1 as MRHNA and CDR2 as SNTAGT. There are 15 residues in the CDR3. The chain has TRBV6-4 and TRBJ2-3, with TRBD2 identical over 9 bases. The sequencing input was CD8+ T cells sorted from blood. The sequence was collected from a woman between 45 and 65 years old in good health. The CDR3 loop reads CASSDSLAGPDTQYF. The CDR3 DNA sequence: TGTGCCAGCAGTGACTCGCTAGCGGGGCCAGATACGCAGTATTTT.